A selection of T cell receptor beta chains follows, all from one sample in a study of blood T cell repertoires in COVID-19. This table comes from immunoSEQ multiplex PCR, and its TCRdb copy is limited to in-frame clones, with some not included. This repertoire shows 65,000 to 95,000 clones, 88% found once; its top ten account for just under 7.5%. Sequencing used peripheral blood. These receptors all stem from a man between 65 and 85 years old with acute or convalescent COVID-19. The CDR3 runs from the conserved cysteine through the conserved F or W.

j_call v_call cdr3_aa
TRBJ2-1 TRBV12-2 CASRFLVRAGGRYNEQFF
TRBJ2-1 TRBV7-9 CASRQGEIIYEQFF
TRBJ2-1 TRBV15 CATSREPSAHNEQFF
TRBJ1-5 TRBV4-3 CASSQYSSNQPQHF
TRBJ2-3 TRBV28 CASLQDTDTQYF
TRBJ2-1 TRBV4-3 CASSQGSLAGPYNEQFF
TRBJ2-7 TRBV6-5 CASSYSGTRSYEQYF
TRBJ2-3 TRBV2 CASSGQDSDTQYF
TRBJ2-1 TRBV11-2 CASSLAGTGNEQFF
TRBJ1-5 TRBV19 CATKADRSNQPQHF
TRBJ1-5 TRBV5-6 CASSLRTGLINQPQHF
TRBJ2-3 TRBV28 CASSPGTSGAHGTQYF
TRBJ2-7 TRBV5-4 CASSIGTLREQYF
TRBJ1-4 TRBV28 CASEGGDNEKLFF
TRBJ2-7 TRBV3-1/TRBV3-2 CASSHRQGFTYEQYF
TRBJ2-1 TRBV3-1/TRBV3-2 CASSRLAGSSYNEQFF
TRBJ1-1 TRBV12-2 CASRPGRDGTEAFF
TRBJ1-1 TRBV5-1 CASSFGKDSTEAFF
TRBJ1-5 TRBV4-3 CASSQDGGQPQHF
TRBJ2-7 TRBV19 CASSTSTGGYEQYF
TRBJ2-2 TRBV30 CAWNRDRRAGELFF
TRBJ2-1 TRBV7-2 CASSLVREHEQFF
TRBJ2-7 TRBV12-3/TRBV12-4 CASSFWSRGLDF
TRBJ2-7 TRBV7-2 CASSSLPTTSGGSSYEQYF
TRBJ2-7 TRBV7-9 CASSFNGQGIEQYF
TRBJ2-1 TRBV2 CASTRPRGEQFF
TRBJ1-2 TRBV7-2 CASSLQTGGSNYGYTF
TRBJ2-7 TRBV7-2 CASSLDRDEQYF
TRBJ2-3 TRBV3-1/TRBV3-2 CASSQWTSGGATDTQYF
TRBJ2-7 TRBV18 CASSPREDEQYF
TRBJ2-1 TRBV5-1 CASSEQALDEQFF
TRBJ2-3 TRBV4-3 CASSQGPSGSGTDTQYF
TRBJ2-7 TRBV6-1 CASSEKGGAGQGSDEQYF
TRBJ2-7 TRBV9 CASSGPGAYEQYF
TRBJ1-5 TRBV28 CASTILTGGSQPQHF
TRBJ2-7 TRBV25-1 CASRSGGYEQYF
TRBJ2-2 TRBV7-3 CASSLLPGLAGSGELFF
TRBJ1-1 TRBV10-3 CAISATGSTEAFF
TRBJ1-1 TRBV11-2 CASSPRQDRTEAFF
TRBJ1-2 TRBV6-5 CASSYSSRVSGYTF